One sample yielded the 6 T cell receptor beta chains listed below, sequenced in a study of T cells in Graves' hyperthyroidism and ophthalmopathy. The CDR3 regions of TCR beta were amplified from RNA transcripts. HTBI primers drove first-round RT-PCR of the TCR CDR3. Each CDR3 protein gets one entry after TCRdb re-called the multiplex PCR reads with MiXCR. The profile shows about 380,000 distinct CDR3 sequences, approximately 13% of them singletons. The sequencing input was blood. Every receptor here comes from a man between 25 and 39 years old with Graves' hyperthyroidism that later progressed to Graves' ophthalmopathy.

The V and J genes are TRBV19 and TRBJ2-7; TRBD1 aligns across 12 bases. J lost 4 bases, V lost 1 base, and 8 bases had no gene match. CDR3 length: 17 amino acids. CDR1 and CDR2 (germline): LNHDA, SQIVND (reference sequence). The CDR3 sequence is CASSIVPGQGANYEQYF. For the CDR3, the DNA is TGTGCCAGTAGTATAGTCCCGGGACAGGGGGCGAATTACGAGCAGTACTTC.

This clonotype was seen a handful of times. The rearrangement links TRBV27 to TRBJ2-7; 12 nucleotides agree with TRBD1. The CDR3 runs to 15 residues. With 5 bases clipped from V and 5 bases from J, the junction kept 7 bases outside the gene matches. Germline V gene lookup returns CDR1 MNHEY and CDR2 SMNVEV (reference sequence). The CDR3 sequence is CASSIYRDRGHEQYF. CDR3 nucleotides: TGTGCCAGCAGTATTTACCGGGACAGGGGGCACGAGCAGTACTTC.

This clonotype was counted many times. The V gene is TRBV2, the J gene TRBJ2-5; 11 bases map to TRBD2. Germline V gene data show CDR1 as SNHLY and CDR2 as FYNNEI. The CDR3 loop spans 14 amino acids. V lost 7 bases, J lost 5 bases, and 6 bases stayed unmatched. The CDR3 DNA reads TGTGCCAGCATTTTAGCGGGGGGGCACGAGACCCAGTACTTC. The encoded protein is CASILAGGHETQYF.

This chain uses TRBV29-1 with TRBJ2-7; tentatively, D is TRBD1 or TRBD2 (5 bases each). The CDR3 sequence is 14 residues long. Germline V gives CDR1 SQVTM, CDR2 ANQGSEA. V dropped 0 bases and J dropped 6 bases, with 15 bases sitting between them. The CDR3 DNA reads TGCAGCGTTGAAGAGTCCAGGGAGTCCCTCGAGCAGTACTTC. This codes for CSVEESRESLEQYF.

This clonotype was seen ten or more times. The CDR3 DNA sequence: TGTGCCAGCAGCTTAGTTACAAGCAATGAGCAGTTCTTC. It yields the protein CASSLVTSNEQFF. This chain connects TRBV7-9 to TRBJ2-1; D is uncertain. The V gene lost 1 base and the J gene lost 6 bases, with 7 bases spanning the gap. This CDR3 comprises 13 residues. Germline values: CDR1 SEHNR, CDR2 FQNEAQ (reference sequence).

This chain connects TRBV6-2 or TRBV6-3 to TRBJ2-1, with D hard to call. The CDR3 runs to 11 residues. Germline V gene sequence: CDR1 MNHEY, CDR2 SVGEGT. V was cut by 4 bases and J by 9 bases, with 7 bases left in between. CDR3 sequence (DNA): TGTGCCAGCAGTTGGTCTTTTGAGCAGTTCTTC. Its protein product is CASSWSFEQFF.